These 16 T cell receptor beta chains share one sample of origin, sequenced in a study of cytomegalovirus exposure and HLA in healthy donors. The PCR employed 60 Vbeta primers together with 13 Jbeta primers. Produced via immunoSEQ multiplex PCR; TCRdb's table is partial and in-frame only. The sample includes roughly 170,000 clones, approximately 80% of them seen just once. Sequenced: PBMCs. The receptors stem from a girl aged 2 to 10 in good health and CMV-seropositive.

The rearrangement links TRBV27 to TRBJ1-1; a possible D gene is TRBD1 (5 bases). The CDR3 totals 17 residues. V lost 7 bases and J lost 4, with 25 bases in between. Per germline, CDR1 MNHEY and CDR2 SMNVEV (reference sequence). The CDR3 region has the DNA TGTGCCAGCACAGGGAAAGGGACTCTCATCGTGCCCACTGAAGCTTTCTTT. Protein product: CASTGKGTLIVPTEAFF.

V usage is TRBV7-3 and J usage is TRBJ2-7; TRBD2 might be the D (6 bases). This CDR3 region has 16 residues. With 0 bases removed from V and 0 bases from J, the gap between germline ends came to 12 bases. Per germline, CDR1 SGHTA and CDR2 FQGTGA. The CDR3: CASSLTGRGRSYEQYF. The CDR3 bases are TGTGCCAGCAGCTTAACGGGGCGGGGCCGCTCCTACGAGCAGTACTTC. The whole variable domain, filled in from reference TRBV7-3 and TRBJ2-7, reads GAGVSQTPSNKVTEKGKYVELRCDPISGHTALYWYRQSLGQGPEFLIYFQGTGAADDSGLPNDRFFAVRPEGSVSTLKIQRTERGDSAVYLCASSLTGRGRSYEQYFGPGTRLTVT.

This rearrangement joins TRBV7-3 to TRBJ2-1; 8 bases are a match to TRBD2. CDR1 is SGHTA and CDR2 is FQGTGA in the germline V gene. J was trimmed by 4 bases and V by 1 base; bases with no gene match: 6. The CDR3 runs to 16 residues. CDR3: CASSLNTGLGYNEQFF. CDR3 DNA: TGTGCCAGCAGCTTAAATACGGGACTAGGGTACAATGAGCAGTTCTTC. Based on the CDR3 plus reference TRBV7-3 and TRBJ2-1, the full variable domain is GAGVSQTPSNKVTEKGKYVELRCDPISGHTALYWYRQSLGQGPEFLIYFQGTGAADDSGLPNDRFFAVRPEGSVSTLKIQRTERGDSAVYLCASSLNTGLGYNEQFFGPGTRLTVL.

In DNA, the CDR3 is TGTGCCACCAGCAGAGCGACAGGGGCCGAGCAGTACTTC. Translation gives CATSRATGAEQYF. The chain carries TRBV15 and TRBJ2-7, with 8 bases identical to TRBD1. CDR1 is LNHNV and CDR2 is YYDKDF in the germline V gene (reference sequence). The V gene end was trimmed by 1 base and the J gene end by 6 bases; junction bases not matched to a gene: 2. CDR3 length equals 13 residues.

The chain is built from TRBV27 and TRBJ2-4, with TRBD2 as a possible D gene (5 bases). The V gene's germline CDR1 is MNHEY and CDR2 SMNVEV (reference sequence). V was trimmed by 4 bases and J by 0 bases, leaving 19 bases between them. The CDR3 length is 18 residues. The CDR3 protein is CASSSTGSRNKAKNIQYF. CDR3 bases: TGTGCCAGCAGTTCTACGGGATCTCGGAATAAAGCCAAAAACATTCAGTACTTC.

The J gene is TRBJ2-3, the V gene TRBV5-4; D remains unclear. V lost 3 bases to trimming and J lost 2 bases, with 4 bases between them. CDR1 is SGHNT, CDR2 YYREEE, per germline (reference sequence). CDR3 length equals 12 residues. The CDR3 sequence is CASSSYTDTQYF. The CDR3 coding sequence is TGTGCCAGCAGCTCCTACACAGATACGCAGTATTTT.

This chain links TRBV4-1 with TRBJ2-4; D may be TRBD2 (5 bases). CDR1 MGHRA and CDR2 YSYEKL come from the germline V gene. V was clipped by 3 bases and J by 0 bases, with 12 bases between them. The CDR3 consists of 16 residues. The CDR3 coding sequence is TGCGCCAGCAGCCAGCTCCCCGGGGTAGCCAAAAACATTCAGTACTTC. As protein: CASSQLPGVAKNIQYF.

This rearrangement joins TRBV10-3 to TRBJ2-5; tentative D call: TRBD1 (5 bases). The end of the DNA fits TRBJ2-7 better, so the J call may be wrong. Germline V gene lookup returns CDR1 ENHRY and CDR2 SYGVKD. This CDR3 has 13 residues. This CDR3 is CAISELTANEQYF. DNA for the CDR3: TGTGCCATCAGTGAGTTGACAGCCAACGAGCAGTACTTC.

There are many counts of this clone. The chain uses TRBV7-6 and TRBJ2-3; 12 positions match TRBD2. V was clipped by 3 bases and J by 3 bases; unmatched bases: 7. Germline CDR1 is SGHVS and CDR2 is FNYEAQ. This CDR3 has 17 amino acids. CDR3 in amino acids: CASSLGLAGGWTDTQYF. CDR3 bases: TGTGCCAGCAGCTTGGGCCTAGCGGGAGGGTGGACAGATACGCAGTATTTT. Complete variable domain (other parts from reference TRBV7-6 and TRBJ2-3): GAGVSQSPRYKVTKRGQDVALRCDPISGHVSLYWYRQALGQGPEFLTYFNYEAQQDKSGLPNDRFSAERPEGSISTLTIQRTEQRDSAMYRCASSLGLAGGWTDTQYFGPGTRLTVL.

Only one count was recorded for this clone. This CDR3 is also generated by other DNA sequences in the sample. The chain joins TRBV5-1 to TRBJ2-5; 11 nucleotides line up with TRBD2. The CDR3 totals 16 residues. CDR1 and CDR2 (germline): SGHRS, YFSETQ. The J segment lost 4 bases and the V segment lost 0 bases, leaving 5 bases of the junction unmatched. The CDR3, as DNA: TGCGCCAGCAGCTTGGGAACTAGCGGGAGTGGAGAGACCCAGTACTTC. Its translation is CASSLGTSGSGETQYF.

The chain carries TRBV19 and TRBJ1-1, with TRBD1 identical over 9 bases. V lost 3 bases to trimming and J lost 3 bases; unmatched junction nucleotides: 17. The V gene's germline CDR1 is LNHDA and CDR2 SQIVND (reference sequence). This CDR3 has 19 amino acids. CDR3 residues: CASSMEPQPGQGEDTEAFF. CDR3 bases: TGTGCCAGTAGTATGGAACCTCAACCGGGACAGGGAGAAGACACTGAAGCTTTCTTT.

The chain recombines TRBV10-1 with TRBJ2-1, with a possible D match to TRBD2 (6 bases). Germline V lookup: CDR1 WNHNN, CDR2 SYGVQD (reference sequence). CDR3 size: 15 residues. Trimming stripped 2 bases from V and 0 bases from J, with 8 bases between. In DNA form, the CDR3 reads TGCGCCAGCAGTGAGATCGGGAGCTCCTACAATGAGCAGTTCTTC. Encoded protein: CASSEIGSSYNEQFF.

This rearrangement joins TRBV15 to TRBJ2-3; 10 nucleotides match TRBD2. Trimming removed 1 base from V and 3 bases from J; junction bases left unmatched: 13. Germline lookup yields CDR1 LNHNV and CDR2 YYDKDF (reference sequence). This CDR3 is built from 19 residues. The CDR3 protein is CATSRVIALAGAQTDTQYF. DNA for the CDR3: TGTGCCACCAGCAGAGTAATTGCGCTAGCGGGGGCTCAGACAGATACGCAGTATTTT.

The chain recombines TRBV6-5 with TRBJ2-1; D may be TRBD1 (6 bases). Trimming left V 6 bases short and J 7 bases short, with 10 bases between. The CDR3 consists of 12 residues. CDR1 and CDR2 from the germline V gene are MNHEY and SVGAGI. CDR3 coding DNA: TGTGCCAGCAGGGCCAGGGGAAATGAGCAGTTCTTC. Its protein is CASRARGNEQFF.

This chain links TRBV7-8 with TRBJ2-3; D is perhaps TRBD1 (6 bases). The CDR3 runs 16 residues. In germline, CDR1 is SGHVS, CDR2 FQNEAQ. Trimming took off 5 bases at V and 0 bases at J, with 15 bases between the two ends. CDR3 coding DNA: TGTGCCAGCAGCATACGGGACATTTTTAGCACAGATACGCAGTATTTT. It codes for CASSIRDIFSTDTQYF. The variable domain in full, completed from reference TRBV7-8 and TRBJ2-3, reads GAGVSQSPRYKVAKRGQDVALRCDPISGHVSLFWYQQALGQGPEFLTYFQNEAQLDKSGLPSDRFFAERPEGSVSTLKIQRTQQEDSAVYLCASSIRDIFSTDTQYFGPGTRLTVL.

This clone has a single count. This chain links TRBV7-7 with TRBJ1-5; 7 nucleotides agree with TRBD1. V shed 7 bases, J shed 9 bases, and the junction held 6 bases outside the gene matches. The CDR3 loop spans 12 amino acids. The V gene's germline CDR1 is SSHAT and CDR2 FNYEAQ (reference sequence). Here the CDR3 reads CASTTGSRPQHF. CDR3 nucleotides: TGTGCCAGCACGACAGGGTCAAGGCCCCAGCATTTT.